This section outlines one TCR beta chain sequence together with its context. V was pared by 3 bases and J by 7 bases, with 13 bases between. CDR1 SGHTA and CDR2 FQGNSA come from the germline V gene. This CDR3 has 15 residues. Authors' data handling: Reference gene primers were amplified, and this amplification served to estimate nucleated cell counts. TCRdb's copy holds only in-frame clones and misses some; the assay was immunoSEQ multiplex PCR. The V and J calls and clone size are taken from that table; D and trimming were inferred from the DNA. The sample has approximately 120,000 clones; about 84% are singletons. The data stem from a study of blood T cell repertoires in COVID-19. On the study more broadly: Samples came from the United States, Italy and Spain, spanning acute and convalescent COVID-19. Sample material is recorded as cDNA or gDNA derived from T cells, B-cell-depleted T cells, or PBMCs.

This receptor was identified in a human donor in a cohort sampled during active COVID-19. Sequencing was carried out using peripheral blood. This chain joins TRBV7-2 and TRBJ1-6; D is unresolved. For the CDR3, the DNA is TGTGCCAGCAGCTTTCAATCCCAGAACAATTCACCCCTCCACTTT. Translated: CASSFQSQNNSPLHF.